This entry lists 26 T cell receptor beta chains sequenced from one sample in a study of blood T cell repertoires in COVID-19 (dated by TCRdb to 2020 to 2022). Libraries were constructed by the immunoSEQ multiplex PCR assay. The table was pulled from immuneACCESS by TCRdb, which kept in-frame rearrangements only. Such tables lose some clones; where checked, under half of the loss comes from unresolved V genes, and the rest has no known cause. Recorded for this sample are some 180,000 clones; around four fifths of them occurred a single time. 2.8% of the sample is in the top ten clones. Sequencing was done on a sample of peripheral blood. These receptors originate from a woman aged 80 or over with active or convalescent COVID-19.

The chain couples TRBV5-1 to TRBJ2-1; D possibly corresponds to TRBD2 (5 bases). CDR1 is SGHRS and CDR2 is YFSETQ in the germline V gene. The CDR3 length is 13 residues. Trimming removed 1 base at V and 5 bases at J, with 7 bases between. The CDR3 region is CASSLTGNNEQFF. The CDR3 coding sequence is TGCGCCAGCAGCTTGACCGGGAACAATGAGCAGTTCTTC.

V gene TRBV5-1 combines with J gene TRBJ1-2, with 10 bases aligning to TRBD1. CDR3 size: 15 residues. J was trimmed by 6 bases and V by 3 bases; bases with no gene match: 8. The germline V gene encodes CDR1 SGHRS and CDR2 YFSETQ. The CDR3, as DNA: TGCGCCAGCAGCTCTGGGACAGGGGAAAGAAATGGCTACACCTTC. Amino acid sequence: CASSSGTGERNGYTF.

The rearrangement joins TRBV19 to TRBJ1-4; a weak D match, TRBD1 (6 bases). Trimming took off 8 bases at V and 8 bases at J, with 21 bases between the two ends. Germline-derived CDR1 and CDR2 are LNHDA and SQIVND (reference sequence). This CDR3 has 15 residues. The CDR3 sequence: CASSTNYRVGEKLFF. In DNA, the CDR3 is TGTGCCAGTTCAACAAATTACAGGGTGGGAGAAAAACTGTTTTTT. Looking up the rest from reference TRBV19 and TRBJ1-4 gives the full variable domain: DGGITQSPKYLFRKEGQNVTLSCEQNLNHDAMYWYRQDPGQGLRLIYYSQIVNDFQKGDIAEGYSVSREKKESFPLTVTSAQKNPTAFYLCASSTNYRVGEKLFFGSGTQLSVL.

The CDR3 protein is CASSVSGGTSTDTQYF. As DNA, the CDR3 is TGTGCCAGCAGCGTGAGCGGGGGTACTAGCACAGATACGCAGTATTTT. The chain recombines TRBV9 with TRBJ2-3, with 8 bases lining up with TRBD2. CDR1 is SGDLS and CDR2 is YYNGEE in the germline V gene. V trimming: 2 bases; J trimming: 0 bases; junction bases outside the gene matches: 5. The CDR3 runs 16 residues.

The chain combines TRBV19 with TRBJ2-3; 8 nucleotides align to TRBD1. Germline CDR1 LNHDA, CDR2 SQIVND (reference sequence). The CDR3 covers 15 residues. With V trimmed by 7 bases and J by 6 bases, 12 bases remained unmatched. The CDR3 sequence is CASTLAGGKTDTQYF. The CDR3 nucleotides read TGTGCCAGTACGCTCGCAGGGGGCAAAACGGATACGCAGTATTTT.

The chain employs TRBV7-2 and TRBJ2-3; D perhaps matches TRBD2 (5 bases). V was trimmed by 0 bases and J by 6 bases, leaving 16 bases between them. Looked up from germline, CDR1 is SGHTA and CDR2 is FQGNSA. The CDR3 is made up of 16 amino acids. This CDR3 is CASSLALTERRDTQYF. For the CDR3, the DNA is TGTGCCAGCAGCTTAGCGCTAACGGAGCGGCGCGATACGCAGTATTTT. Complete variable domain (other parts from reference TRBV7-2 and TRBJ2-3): GAGVSQSPSNKVTEKGKDVELRCDPISGHTALYWYRQSLGQGLEFLIYFQGNSAPDKSGLPSDRFSAERTGGSVSTLTIQRTQQEDSAVYLCASSLALTERRDTQYFGPGTRLTVL.

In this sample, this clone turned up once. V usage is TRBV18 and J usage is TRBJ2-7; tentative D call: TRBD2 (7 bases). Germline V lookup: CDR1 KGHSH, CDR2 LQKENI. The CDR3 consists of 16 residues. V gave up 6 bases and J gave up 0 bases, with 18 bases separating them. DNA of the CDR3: TGTGCCAGCTCCTTCGCCGGGGGGCTCAGCTCCTACGAGCAGTACTTC. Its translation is CASSFAGGLSSYEQYF. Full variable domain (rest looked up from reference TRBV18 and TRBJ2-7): NAGVMQNPRHLVRRRGQEARLRCSPMKGHSHVYWYRQLPEEGLKFMVYLQKENIIDESGMPKERFSAEFPKEGPSILRIQQVVRGDSAAYFCASSFAGGLSSYEQYFGPGTRLTVT.

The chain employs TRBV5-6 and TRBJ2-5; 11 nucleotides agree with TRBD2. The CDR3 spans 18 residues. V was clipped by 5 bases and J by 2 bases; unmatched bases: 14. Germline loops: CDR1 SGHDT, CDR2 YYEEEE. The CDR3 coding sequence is TGTGCCAGCAGAAGATTGACTCGACTAGCGGGGCATCAAGAGACCCAGTACTTC. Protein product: CASRRLTRLAGHQETQYF.

This CDR3 reads CASSLDQGNSPLHF. CDR3 sequence (DNA): TGTGCCAGCAGCTTGGACCAGGGGAATTCACCCCTCCACTTT. V usage is TRBV7-9 and J usage is TRBJ1-6, with TRBD1 as a possible D gene (6 bases). Trimming pared 3 bases from V and 7 bases from J, leaving 10 bases between. The CDR3 totals 14 residues. Looked up from germline, CDR1 is SEHNR and CDR2 is FQNEAQ (reference sequence).

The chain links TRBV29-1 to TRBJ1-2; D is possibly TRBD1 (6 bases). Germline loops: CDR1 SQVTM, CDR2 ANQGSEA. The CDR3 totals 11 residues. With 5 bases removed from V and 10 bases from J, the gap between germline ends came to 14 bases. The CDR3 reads CSVPNPGVYTF. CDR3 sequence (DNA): TGCAGCGTTCCAAACCCAGGGGTCTACACCTTC.

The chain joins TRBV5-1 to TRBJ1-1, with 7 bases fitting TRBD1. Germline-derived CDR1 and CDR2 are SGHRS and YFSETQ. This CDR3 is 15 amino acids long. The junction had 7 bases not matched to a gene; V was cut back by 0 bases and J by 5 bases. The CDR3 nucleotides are TGCGCCAGCAGCTTGGAGGCCAGGGGGGAAACTGAAGCTTTCTTT. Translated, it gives CASSLEARGETEAFF.

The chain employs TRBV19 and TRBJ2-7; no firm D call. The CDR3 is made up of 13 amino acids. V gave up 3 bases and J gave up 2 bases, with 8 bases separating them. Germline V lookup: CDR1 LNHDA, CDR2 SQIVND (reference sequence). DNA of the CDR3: TGTGCCAGTAGTATTGGCCTAGCCTACGAGCAGTACTTC. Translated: CASSIGLAYEQYF.

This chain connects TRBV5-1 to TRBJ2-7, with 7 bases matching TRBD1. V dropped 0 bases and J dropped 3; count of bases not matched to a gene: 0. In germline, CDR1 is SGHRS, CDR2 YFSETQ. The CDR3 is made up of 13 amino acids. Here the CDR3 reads CASSLGTGYEQYF. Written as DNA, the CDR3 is TGCGCCAGCAGCTTGGGGACAGGCTACGAGCAGTACTTC.

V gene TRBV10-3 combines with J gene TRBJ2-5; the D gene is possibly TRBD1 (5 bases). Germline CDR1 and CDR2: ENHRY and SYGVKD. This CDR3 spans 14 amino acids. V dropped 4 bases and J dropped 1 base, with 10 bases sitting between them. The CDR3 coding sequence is TGTGCCATCAGTGCTGCAGGGTCCCAAGAGACCCAGTACTTC. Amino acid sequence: CAISAAGSQETQYF.

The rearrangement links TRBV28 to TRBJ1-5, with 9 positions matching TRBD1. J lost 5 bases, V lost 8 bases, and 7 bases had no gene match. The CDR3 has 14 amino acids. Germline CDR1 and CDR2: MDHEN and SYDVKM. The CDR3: CASGLGQGYQPQHF. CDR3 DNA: TGTGCCAGCGGCTTGGGACAGGGATATCAGCCCCAGCATTTT.

CDR3 sequence (DNA): TGTGCCAGTAGTATCTCTACGGGACAGGGTGGCTATGGCTACACCTTC. As protein: CASSISTGQGGYGYTF. The gene calls are TRBV19 and TRBJ1-2; 9 bases map to TRBD1. The germline gives CDR1 LNHDA, CDR2 SQIVND (reference sequence). CDR3 length: 16 amino acids. Trimming at V came to 3 bases and at J to 4 bases, leaving 9 bases not matched to a gene.

As DNA, the CDR3 is TGTGCCAGCAGCCAAGTAGACAGTCGGAATTCACCCCTCCACTTT. It yields the protein CASSQVDSRNSPLHF. The chain uses TRBV14 and TRBJ1-6, with a tentative D call TRBD1 (5 bases). The germline V and J ends were trimmed by 1 base and 7 bases, with 11 bases remaining between them. The germline CDR1 and CDR2 sequences are SGHDN and FVKESK. The CDR3 covers 15 residues.

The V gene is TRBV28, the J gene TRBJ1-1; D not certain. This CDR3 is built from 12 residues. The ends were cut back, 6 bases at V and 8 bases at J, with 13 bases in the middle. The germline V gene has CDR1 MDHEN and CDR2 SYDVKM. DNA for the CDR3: TGTGCCAGCAGACAAGGGAGGGTCGAAGCTTTCTTT. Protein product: CASRQGRVEAFF.

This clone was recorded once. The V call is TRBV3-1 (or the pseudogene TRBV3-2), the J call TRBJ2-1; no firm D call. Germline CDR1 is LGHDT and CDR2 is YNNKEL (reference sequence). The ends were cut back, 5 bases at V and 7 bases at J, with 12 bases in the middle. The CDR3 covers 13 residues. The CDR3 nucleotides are TGTGCCAGCAGCTACGGGTTATTGAATGAGCAGTTCTTC. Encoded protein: CASSYGLLNEQFF.

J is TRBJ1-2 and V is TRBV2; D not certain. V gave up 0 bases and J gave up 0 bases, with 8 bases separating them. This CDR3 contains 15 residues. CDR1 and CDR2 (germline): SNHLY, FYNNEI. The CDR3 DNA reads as TGTGCCAGCAGTGAAGCTGGCGGTACTAACTATGGCTACACCTTC. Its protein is CASSEAGGTNYGYTF.

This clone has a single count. The CDR3 reads CAISEGGDYGYTF. The CDR3 coding sequence is TGTGCCATCAGTGAGGGAGGGGACTATGGCTACACCTTC. This sequence joins TRBV10-3 and TRBJ1-2, with D perhaps matching TRBD1 (5 bases). Trimming took 2 bases from V and 3 from J, leaving 7 bases between them. There are 13 residues in the CDR3. Germline CDR1 ENHRY, CDR2 SYGVKD.

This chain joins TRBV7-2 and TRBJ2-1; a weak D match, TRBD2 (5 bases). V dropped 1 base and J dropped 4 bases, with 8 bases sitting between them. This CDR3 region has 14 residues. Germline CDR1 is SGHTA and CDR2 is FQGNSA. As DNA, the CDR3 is TGTGCCAGCAGCTTAGTCAGAGGGTACAATGAGCAGTTCTTC. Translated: CASSLVRGYNEQFF.

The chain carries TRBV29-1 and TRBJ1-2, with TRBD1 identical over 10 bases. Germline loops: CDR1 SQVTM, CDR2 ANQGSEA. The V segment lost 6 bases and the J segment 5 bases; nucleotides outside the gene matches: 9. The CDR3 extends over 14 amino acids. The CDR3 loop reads CSVNAGTGVYGYTF. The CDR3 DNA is TGCAGCGTGAATGCCGGGACAGGGGTATATGGCTACACCTTC. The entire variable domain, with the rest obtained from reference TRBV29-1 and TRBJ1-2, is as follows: SAVISQKPSRDICQRGTSLTIQCQVDSQVTMMFWYRQQPGQSLTLIATANQGSEATYESGFVIDKFPISRPNLTFSTLTVSNMSPEDSSIYLCSVNAGTGVYGYTFGSGTRLTVV.

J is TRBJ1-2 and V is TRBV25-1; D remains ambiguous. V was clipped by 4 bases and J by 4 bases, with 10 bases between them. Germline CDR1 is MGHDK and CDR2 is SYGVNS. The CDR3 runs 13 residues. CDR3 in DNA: TGTGCCAGCAGTGCGACTCGAATCTATGGCTACACCTTC. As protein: CASSATRIYGYTF.

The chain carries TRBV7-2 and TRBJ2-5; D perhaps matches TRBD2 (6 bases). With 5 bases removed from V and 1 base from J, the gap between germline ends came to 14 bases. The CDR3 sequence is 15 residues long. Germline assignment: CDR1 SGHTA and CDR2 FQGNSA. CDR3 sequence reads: CASSRMGLSQETQYF. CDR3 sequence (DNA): TGTGCCAGCAGCCGCATGGGACTTTCCCAAGAGACCCAGTACTTC.

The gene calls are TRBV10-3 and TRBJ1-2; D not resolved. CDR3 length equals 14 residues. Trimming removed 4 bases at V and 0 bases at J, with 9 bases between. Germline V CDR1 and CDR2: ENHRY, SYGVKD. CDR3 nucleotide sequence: TGTGCCATCAGTGTAGGCGGTTCTAACTATGGCTACACCTTC. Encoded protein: CAISVGGSNYGYTF.